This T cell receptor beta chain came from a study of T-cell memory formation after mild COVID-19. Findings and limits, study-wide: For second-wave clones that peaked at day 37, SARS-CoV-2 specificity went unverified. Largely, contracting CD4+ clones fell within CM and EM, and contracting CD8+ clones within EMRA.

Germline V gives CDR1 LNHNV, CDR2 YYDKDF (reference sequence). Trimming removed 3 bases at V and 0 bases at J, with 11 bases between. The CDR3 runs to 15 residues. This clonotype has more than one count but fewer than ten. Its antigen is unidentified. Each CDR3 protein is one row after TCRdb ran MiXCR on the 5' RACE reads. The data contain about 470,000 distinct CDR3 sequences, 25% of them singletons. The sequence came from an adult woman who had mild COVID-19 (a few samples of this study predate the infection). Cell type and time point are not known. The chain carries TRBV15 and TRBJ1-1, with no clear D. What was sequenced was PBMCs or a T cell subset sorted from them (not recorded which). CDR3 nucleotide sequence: TGTGCCACCAGCAGGGCGGACCTGCTGAACACTGAAGCTTTCTTT. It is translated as CATSRADLLNTEAFF.